The 15 T cell receptor beta chains below come from one sample, sequenced in a study of cytomegalovirus exposure and HLA in healthy donors (dated by TCRdb to the late 2010s). Library preparation used the immunoSEQ multiplex PCR assay. For the multiplex PCR, a mixture combining 60 forward primers for TCR Vbeta segments and 13 reverse primers for TCR Jbeta segments was used. TCRdb obtained this table from immuneACCESS and retained in-frame rearrangements with V and J assigned. These tables miss some clones; where compared with another copy, unresolved V genes account for less than half of the shortfall, and the remainder is unexplained. This sample comprises some 100,000 clones, 60% to 80% of them detected only once. About 15% of the sample is taken by the ten largest. Sequenced: PBMCs. These receptors all stem from a woman between 50 and 59 years old in good health and CMV-seropositive.

The V call is TRBV11-3, the J call TRBJ2-1; 8 bases are a match to TRBD2. There are 13 residues in the CDR3. Trimming cost V 3 bases and J 7 bases; bases outside gene matches: 2. The germline gives CDR1 SGHNT, CDR2 YENEEA. CDR3 sequence reads: CASSFGGRNEQFF. The CDR3 region has the DNA TGTGCCAGCAGCTTCGGCGGGAGGAATGAGCAGTTCTTC.

The V and J genes are TRBV25-1 and TRBJ1-2; 7 bases agree with TRBD1. V lost 3 bases and J lost 4; bases outside the gene matches: 5. The length of the CDR3 is 14 residues. Germline-derived CDR1 and CDR2 are MGHDK and SYGVNS. In DNA form, the CDR3 reads TGTGCCAGCAGTGATAAGGGACAGCTCTATGGCTACACCTTC. Translating gives CASSDKGQLYGYTF.

The rearrangement uses TRBV19 and TRBJ1-1, with a weak D call TRBD1 (6 bases). Germline V gene data show CDR1 as LNHDA and CDR2 as SQIVND (reference sequence). V lost 4 bases to trimming and J lost 5 bases, with 11 bases between them. The CDR3 covers 13 residues. Written as DNA, the CDR3 is TGTGCCAGTAGTACCCACAGGGAAACTGAAGCTTTCTTT. Protein: CASSTHRETEAFF.

This clone has a single count. The V and J genes are TRBV6-1 and TRBJ2-5, with TRBD2 matching over 8 bases. This CDR3 contains 13 residues. CDR1 is MNHNS and CDR2 is SASEGT in the germline V gene. With 6 bases clipped from V and 5 bases from J, the junction kept 5 bases outside the gene matches. In DNA, the CDR3 is TGTGCCAGCAGGGGGGGACTAGGGGAGACCCAGTACTTC. It codes for CASRGGLGETQYF.

The V and J genes are TRBV7-9 and TRBJ2-2, with 9 bases identical to TRBD1. Germline CDR1 SEHNR, CDR2 FQNEAQ (reference sequence). V was clipped by 6 bases and J by 4 bases; unmatched bases: 6. The CDR3 length is 15 residues. The CDR3: CASRADRGITGELFF. The CDR3 region has the DNA TGTGCCAGCAGGGCGGACAGGGGAATCACCGGGGAGCTGTTTTTT.

The chain employs TRBV4-2 and TRBJ2-6; possibly TRBD2 for D (5 bases). The CDR3 contains 18 residues. The V gene's germline CDR1 is LGHNA and CDR2 YNFKEQ. V gave up 0 bases and J gave up 0 bases, with 12 bases separating them. The CDR3 sequence is CASSQEWRAYSGANVLTF. The CDR3 DNA sequence: TGTGCCAGCAGCCAAGAGTGGCGGGCGTACTCTGGGGCCAACGTCCTGACTTTC.

The V call is TRBV5-5, the J call TRBJ1-6, with a weak D call TRBD1 (5 bases). CDR1 and CDR2 (germline): SGHKS, YYEKEE (reference sequence). CDR3 size: 15 residues. V was trimmed by 3 bases and J by 6 bases, leaving 13 bases between them. CDR3 loop: CASSSHRDSNSPLHF. CDR3 DNA sequence: TGTGCCAGCAGCTCGCACCGGGACTCTAATTCACCCCTCCACTTT.

Only a few counts were recorded for this clone. V usage is TRBV5-4 and J usage is TRBJ2-5; a weak D match, TRBD1 (5 bases). The CDR3 has 15 residues. Trimming pared 0 bases from V and 5 bases from J, leaving 14 bases between. Germline CDR1 reads SGHNT; CDR2 reads YYREEE (reference sequence). In DNA, the CDR3 is TGTGCCAGCAGCTTGGGACAGCCCAGCAGGGAGACCCAGTACTTC. Amino acid sequence: CASSLGQPSRETQYF. Supplemented by reference TRBV5-4 and TRBJ2-5, the full variable domain reads ETGVTQSPTHLIKTRGQQVTLRCSSQSGHNTVSWYQQALGQGPQFIFQYYREEENGRGNFPPRFSGLQFPNYSSELNVNALELDDSALYLCASSLGQPSRETQYFGPGTRLLVL.

V and J are TRBV30 and TRBJ1-3; 8 bases align to TRBD1. J gave up 8 bases and V 3 bases, and 15 bases lay outside the gene matches. This CDR3 has 16 residues. Germline values: CDR1 GTSNPN, CDR2 SVGIG (reference sequence). The CDR3 sequence is CAWSDRNRGFGDTIYF. CDR3 nucleotides: TGTGCCTGGAGCGACCGTAACAGGGGGTTCGGAGACACCATATATTTT.

The rearrangement joins TRBV11-3 to TRBJ2-1, with 8 bases matching TRBD1. The J segment lost 3 bases and the V segment lost 4 bases, leaving 2 bases of the junction unmatched. Germline CDR1 SGHNT, CDR2 YENEEA. The CDR3 has 14 amino acids. CDR3 protein: CASSSGQGYNEQFF. CDR3 in DNA: TGTGCCAGCAGCTCCGGACAGGGCTACAATGAGCAGTTCTTC.

The chain has TRBV7-7 and TRBJ2-7; D is unclear. Per germline, CDR1 SSHAT and CDR2 FNYEAQ (reference sequence). This CDR3 is 13 amino acids long. V was pared by 3 bases and J by 7 bases, with 13 bases between. The CDR3 bases are TGTGCCAGCAGCTTCGACCATCTGAGGGAGCAGTACTTC. This encodes CASSFDHLREQYF.

The J gene is TRBJ1-1, the V gene TRBV18, with unresolved D. The CDR3 length is 13 residues. CDR1 KGHSH and CDR2 LQKENI come from the germline V gene. V dropped 5 bases and J dropped 0 bases, with 7 bases sitting between them. CDR3: CASSRTLNTEAFF. The CDR3 DNA reads as TGTGCCAGCTCAAGGACTCTGAACACTGAAGCTTTCTTT.

The CDR3 nucleotides read TGTGCCAGCAGCACGGTCCCTAGCTCTGGAAACACCATATATTTT. Amino acids: CASSTVPSSGNTIYF. The genes are TRBV28 and TRBJ1-3; D ambiguous. The germline V gene has CDR1 MDHEN and CDR2 SYDVKM. CDR3 length: 15 amino acids. The germline V and J ends were trimmed by 6 bases and 0 bases, with 12 bases remaining between them.

The chain combines TRBV4-3 with TRBJ2-3; unclear D gene. From germline, CDR1 is LGHNA and CDR2 YSLEER. The CDR3 sequence is 15 residues long. V was shortened by 2 bases and J by 0 bases, with 9 bases between the two germline ends. Here the CDR3 DNA reads TGCGCCAGCAGCCAAAGAGGCGGTAGCACAGATACGCAGTATTTT. Protein product: CASSQRGGSTDTQYF.

Only one count was recorded for this clone. The chain joins TRBV5-1 to TRBJ2-1, with TRBD1 as a possible D gene (6 bases). V dropped 1 base and J dropped 12 bases, with 11 bases sitting between them. Per the germline V gene, CDR1 is SGHRS and CDR2 is YFSETQ. The CDR3 runs 12 residues. CDR3 sequence: CASSLTGTGQFF. Written as DNA, the CDR3 is TGCGCCAGCAGCTTGACAGGGACGGGGCAGTTCTTC.